These 25 T cell receptor beta chains came from one sample sequenced in a study of T cells in Graves' hyperthyroidism and ophthalmopathy. It was RNA transcripts that yielded the amplified TCR beta CDR3 regions. The primer set for the first-round RT-PCR of the TCR CDR3 was HTBI. TCRdb fed the multiplex PCR reads into MiXCR, producing one record per CDR3 protein. The data hold about 570,000 distinct CDR3 sequences, with 46% observed a single time. Sequencing used peripheral blood or thyroid tissue (not recorded which). These receptors all stem from an adult woman with Graves' disease, either hyperthyroidism or ophthalmopathy (not recorded which).

On this clonotype: Given the absence of the conserved phenylalanine or tryptophan at the CDR3 end, a read error is likely. No DNA is shown, since the ends of the CDR3 on it are uncertain; the CDR3 is the one TCRdb lists. This chain connects TRBV7-2 to TRBJ1-4; TRBD1, as called in the table, went unchecked against the DNA. CDR1 is SGHTA and CDR2 is FQGNSA in the germline V gene. The CDR3 spans 9 amino acids, including both terminal residues. CDR3 region: CASSLGPGV.

This chain joins TRBV7-8 and TRBJ1-6, with D hard to call. Germline CDR1 SGHVS, CDR2 FQNEAQ. The CDR3 contains 17 residues. V was trimmed by 3 bases and J by 3 bases, leaving 15 bases between them. DNA of the CDR3: TGTGCCAGCAGCTTGGGCCTGGACGGGAACTATAATTCACCCCTCCACTTT. Protein product: CASSLGLDGNYNSPLHF.

For this clonotype: The germline gene is not matched at one end of the junction; a read error may be the cause. J is TRBJ2-7 and V is TRBV2; 10 bases match TRBD1. The CDR3 loop spans 15 amino acids. CDR1 SNHLY and CDR2 FYNNEI come from the germline V gene. As DNA, the CDR3 is TGTGCCAGCAGTGAAGTGGGGACAGGGGACTACGAGCGGTACTTC. Protein sequence: CASSEVGTGDYERYF.

A few counts support this clonotype. The CDR3 coding sequence is TGTGCCACCAGCAGAGATACAGGGCAAGAGACCCAGTACTTC. Its translation: CATSRDTGQETQYF. The J gene is TRBJ2-5, the V gene TRBV15, with D possibly matching TRBD1 (6 bases). Trimming took 0 bases from V and 2 from J, leaving 7 bases between them. This CDR3 is built from 14 residues. From germline, CDR1 is LNHNV and CDR2 YYDKDF (reference sequence). The full variable domain, its missing parts supplied by reference TRBV15 and TRBJ2-5, is DAMVIQNPRYQVTQFGKPVTLSCSQTLNHNVMYWYQQKSSQAPKLLFHYYDKDFNNEADTPDNFQSRRPNTSFCFLDIRSPGLGDTAMYLCATSRDTGQETQYFGPGTRLLVL.

This clonotype came up many times. The rearrangement uses TRBV7-3 and TRBJ2-7; 12 bases agree with TRBD2. Germline-derived CDR1 and CDR2 are SGHTA and FQGTGA. The CDR3 spans 15 residues. V lost 3 bases, J lost 4 bases, and 4 bases stayed unmatched. The CDR3 bases are TGTGCCAGCAGCTTCGCTAGCGGGAGGGGATACGAGCAGTACTTC. Amino acid sequence: CASSFASGRGYEQYF.

The chain uses TRBV7-9 and TRBJ1-1; 9 bases align to TRBD1. This CDR3 contains 16 residues. The V gene's germline CDR1 is SEHNR and CDR2 FQNEAQ (reference sequence). V dropped 5 bases and J dropped 3; count of bases not matched to a gene: 10. The CDR3 DNA reads as TGTGCCAGCAGCCCGAGCGGGACAGGGCGGTACACTGAAGCTTTCTTT. As protein: CASSPSGTGRYTEAFF.

This clonotype occurred many times. The chain uses TRBV7-2 and TRBJ1-1; no clear D. There are 13 residues in the CDR3. Per the germline V gene, CDR1 is SGHTA and CDR2 is FQGNSA. Trimming cost V 7 bases and J 0 bases, with 9 bases left between them. CDR3 amino acids: CASTGALNTEAFF. Here the CDR3 DNA reads TGTGCCAGCACGGGAGCTCTGAACACTGAAGCTTTCTTT.

V and J are TRBV10-3 and TRBJ1-2; D is unclear. Trimming left V 2 bases short and J 8 bases short, with 9 bases between. Germline loops: CDR1 ENHRY, CDR2 SYGVKD. This CDR3 contains 12 residues. The CDR3 sequence: CAISERISGYTF. The CDR3 bases are TGTGCCATCAGTGAGCGGATCTCGGGCTACACCTTC.

The sample holds many counts of this clonotype. The rearrangement uses TRBV10-1 and TRBJ2-7; D gene uncertain. CDR3 size: 15 residues. V was trimmed by 2 bases and J by 6 bases, leaving 17 bases between them. The V gene's germline CDR1 is WNHNN and CDR2 SYGVQD (reference sequence). CDR3 residues: CASSEGQLDECEQYF. CDR3 nucleotides: TGCGCCAGCAGTGAGGGCCAGCTGGACGAGTGCGAGCAGTACTTC.

V is TRBV10-1 and J is TRBJ2-5; 9 positions match TRBD1. Losses at the gene ends were 4 bases for V and 3 bases for J; bases not matched to a gene: 6. CDR1 WNHNN and CDR2 SYGVQD come from the germline V gene (reference sequence). This CDR3 is built from 15 residues. The CDR3 DNA sequence: TGCGCCAGCAGTGCAGTCGGGACAGGGAAAGAGACCCAGTACTTC. The encoded protein is CASSAVGTGKETQYF.

This clonotype was seen repeatedly, ten times or more. The J gene is TRBJ1-4, the V gene TRBV19; possible D gene TRBD1, 5 bases. The CDR3 totals 14 residues. V was shortened by 7 bases and J by 11 bases, with 20 bases between the two germline ends. Germline V gene sequence: CDR1 LNHDA, CDR2 SQIVND (reference sequence). The CDR3 DNA reads TGTGCCAGTACCCCCTCCGGGGCCGCGGGGAAACTGTTTTTT. Translated, it gives CASTPSGAAGKLFF.

This clonotype has a count of ten or more. The chain links TRBV30 to TRBJ1-1; D gene ambiguous. Germline-derived CDR1 and CDR2 are GTSNPN and SVGIG (reference sequence). This CDR3 comprises 10 residues. V was shortened by 5 bases and J by 5 bases, with 6 bases between the two germline ends. This chain's CDR3 is CAWARTEAFF. CDR3 nucleotides: TGTGCCTGGGCTCGGACTGAAGCTTTCTTT.

The rearrangement links TRBV2 to TRBJ1-2; 7 bases agree with TRBD1. The ends lost 8 bases at V and 2 bases at J; junction bases unmatched: 5. Germline V gene lookup returns CDR1 SNHLY and CDR2 FYNNEI. The CDR3 runs to 13 residues. CDR3 nucleotide sequence: TGTGCCAGCCCACTGACAGGGAACTATGGCTACACCTTC. Translated: CASPLTGNYGYTF.

The V gene is TRBV25-1, the J gene TRBJ1-1; a possible D gene is TRBD1 (5 bases). CDR1 and CDR2 (germline): MGHDK, SYGVNS. V lost 4 bases, J lost 4 bases, and 10 bases lay in between. The CDR3 covers 13 residues. CDR3 sequence reads: CASSARGATEAFF. The CDR3 coding sequence is TGTGCCAGCAGTGCCCGAGGGGCCACTGAAGCTTTCTTT.

Comment on this clonotype: The junction differs from germline at one of its ends, possibly a read error. The rearrangement links TRBV4-2 to TRBJ1-1, with 7 bases fitting TRBD1. The CDR3 loop spans 15 amino acids. Germline loops: CDR1 LGHNA, CDR2 YNFKEQ. This CDR3 reads CAGSRIRQGGTEAFF. The CDR3 nucleotides read TGTGCCGGCAGCCGAATTAGACAGGGAGGCACTGAAGCTTTCTTT.

This clonotype was recorded many times. The rearrangement joins TRBV7-9 to TRBJ2-6, with D perhaps matching TRBD2 (5 bases). The CDR3 contains 17 residues. Per germline, CDR1 SEHNR and CDR2 FQNEAQ (reference sequence). Deletions cut 2 bases from V and 0 bases from J, with 11 bases between. The CDR3 loop reads CASSLPGLVSGANVLTF. The CDR3 region has the DNA TGTGCCAGCAGCTTACCCGGACTGGTCTCTGGGGCCAACGTCCTGACTTTC.

This clonotype was seen many times. The CDR3 DNA sequence: TGCGCCAGCAGCTTGGGGACTAGCGGGAGACATTTCTACGAGCAGTACTTC. It codes for CASSLGTSGRHFYEQYF. The chain uses TRBV5-1 and TRBJ2-7, with 13 bases that match TRBD2. With 0 bases clipped from V and 3 bases from J, the junction kept 6 bases outside the gene matches. CDR1 is SGHRS, CDR2 YFSETQ, per germline. This CDR3 is built from 17 residues.

The chain couples TRBV29-1 to TRBJ2-5, with D perhaps being TRBD1 or TRBD2 (5 bases each). The CDR3 runs to 17 residues. Germline V gene data show CDR1 as SQVTM and CDR2 as ANQGSEA. Trimming took off 1 base at V and 0 bases at J, with 18 bases between the two ends. The CDR3 reads CSVEASSEGRNQETQYF. CDR3 nucleotides: TGCAGCGTTGAAGCCTCCAGTGAGGGGCGCAACCAAGAGACCCAGTACTTC.

This clonotype was observed a single time. The conserved final phenylalanine or tryptophan is absent from the CDR3, which likely points to a read error. The DNA is omitted, as the CDR3 cannot be located on it reliably, and the CDR3 follows TCRdb's listing. The chain employs TRBV7-2 and TRBJ1-6. Counting both end residues, the CDR3 totals 8 amino acids. Per the germline V gene, CDR1 is SGHTA and CDR2 is FQGNSA. The CDR3 here is CASSLGRH.

This clonotype was observed many times. J is TRBJ2-7 and V is TRBV7-2, with 9 bases identical to TRBD1. The germline CDR1 and CDR2 sequences are SGHTA and FQGNSA. The trim removed 5 bases at V and 5 bases at J, leaving 4 bases unmatched. This CDR3 is built from 13 residues. CDR3 residues: CASSPDRGDEQYF. CDR3 bases: TGTGCCAGCAGCCCGGACAGGGGCGACGAGCAGTACTTC.

The chain links TRBV9 to TRBJ2-7; TRBD2 matches 8 bases. CDR1 SGDLS and CDR2 YYNGEE come from the germline V gene. This CDR3 contains 15 residues. J gave up 1 base and V 3 bases, and 6 bases lay outside the gene matches. DNA of the CDR3: TGTGCCAGCAGCGGATCAGCGGGGGTATCCTACGAGCAGTACTTC. Translated, it gives CASSGSAGVSYEQYF.

At least ten counts were recorded for this clonotype. The chain couples TRBV2 to TRBJ2-2; no definite D call. Germline lookup yields CDR1 SNHLY and CDR2 FYNNEI. The CDR3 has 13 amino acids. Trimming removed 3 bases at V and 3 bases at J, with 5 bases between. The CDR3 sequence is CASSDDHTGELFF. The CDR3 region has the DNA TGTGCCAGCAGTGACGATCACACCGGGGAGCTGTTTTTT.

The chain joins TRBV19 to TRBJ1-5; D is unresolved. Germline V gene lookup returns CDR1 LNHDA and CDR2 SQIVND (reference sequence). The length of the CDR3 is 11 residues. The germline V and J ends were trimmed by 3 bases and 12 bases, with 9 bases remaining between them. CDR3 sequence: CASSMWAIQHF. As DNA, the CDR3 is TGTGCCAGTAGTATGTGGGCGATCCAGCATTTT.

This clonotype was seen repeatedly, ten times or more. This chain links TRBV15 with TRBJ2-5; possibly TRBD2 for D (6 bases). CDR1 is LNHNV and CDR2 is YYDKDF in the germline V gene (reference sequence). The V end lost 0 bases, the J end lost 5 bases, and 16 bases lay between the germline ends. This CDR3 spans 16 amino acids. The CDR3 bases are TGTGCCACCAGCAGAGAGTTGGCGACTAGGAGGGAGACCCAGTACTTC. Its protein product is CATSRELATRRETQYF.

The sample holds many counts of this clonotype. The V gene is TRBV12-3 or TRBV12-4, the J gene TRBJ1-2; weak D call: TRBD1 (6 bases). V gave up 6 bases and J gave up 5 bases, with 16 bases separating them. The CDR3 has 14 amino acids. CDR3 residues: CASSSRQVWYGYTF. The CDR3 DNA reads TGTGCCAGCAGCTCGAGACAGGTGTGGTATGGCTACACCTTC.